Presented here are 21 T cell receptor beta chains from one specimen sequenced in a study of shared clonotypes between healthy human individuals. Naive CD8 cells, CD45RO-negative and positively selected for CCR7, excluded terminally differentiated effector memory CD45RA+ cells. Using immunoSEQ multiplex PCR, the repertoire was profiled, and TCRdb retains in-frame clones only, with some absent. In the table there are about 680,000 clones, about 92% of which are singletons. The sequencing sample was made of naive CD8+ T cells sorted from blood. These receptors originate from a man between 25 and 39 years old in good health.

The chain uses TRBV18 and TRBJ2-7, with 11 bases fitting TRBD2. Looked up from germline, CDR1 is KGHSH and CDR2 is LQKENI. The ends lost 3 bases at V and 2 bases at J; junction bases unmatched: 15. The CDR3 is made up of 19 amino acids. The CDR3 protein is CASSPSILAGAYGPYEQYF. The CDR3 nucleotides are TGTGCCAGCTCACCTTCTATACTAGCGGGAGCTTACGGCCCCTACGAGCAGTACTTC.

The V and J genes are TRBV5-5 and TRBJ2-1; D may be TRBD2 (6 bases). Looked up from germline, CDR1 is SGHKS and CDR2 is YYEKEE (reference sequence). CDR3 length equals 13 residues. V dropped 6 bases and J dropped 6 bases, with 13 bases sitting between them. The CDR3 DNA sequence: TGTGCCAGCACCCTAGCGCCATTCAATGAGCAGTTCTTC. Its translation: CASTLAPFNEQFF.

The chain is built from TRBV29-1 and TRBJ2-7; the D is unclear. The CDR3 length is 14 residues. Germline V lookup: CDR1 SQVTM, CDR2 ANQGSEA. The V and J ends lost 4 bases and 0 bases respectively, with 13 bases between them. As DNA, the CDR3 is TGCAGCGTTGTCGGCCAGTTTGACTCCTACGAGCAGTACTTC. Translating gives CSVVGQFDSYEQYF.

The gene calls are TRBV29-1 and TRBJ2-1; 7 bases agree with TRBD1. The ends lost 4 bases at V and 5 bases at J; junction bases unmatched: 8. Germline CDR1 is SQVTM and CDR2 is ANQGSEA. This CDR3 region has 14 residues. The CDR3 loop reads CSVGRQGRNNEQFF. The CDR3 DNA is TGCAGCGTTGGGAGACAGGGACGTAACAATGAGCAGTTCTTC.

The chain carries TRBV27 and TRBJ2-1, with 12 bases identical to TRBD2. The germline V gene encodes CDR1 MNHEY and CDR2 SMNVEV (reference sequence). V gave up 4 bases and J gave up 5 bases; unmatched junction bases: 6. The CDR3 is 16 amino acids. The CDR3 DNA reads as TGTGCCAGCAGTTCCCTAGCGGGAGGGCGGGACAATGAGCAGTTCTTC. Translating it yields CASSSLAGGRDNEQFF.

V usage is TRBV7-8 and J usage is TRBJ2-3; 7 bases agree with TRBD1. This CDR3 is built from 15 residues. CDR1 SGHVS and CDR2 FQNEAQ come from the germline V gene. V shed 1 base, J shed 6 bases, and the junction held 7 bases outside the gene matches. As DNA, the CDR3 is TGTGCCAGCAGCTTAGTACAGGGGCCCCGTGATACGCAGTATTTT. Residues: CASSLVQGPRDTQYF.

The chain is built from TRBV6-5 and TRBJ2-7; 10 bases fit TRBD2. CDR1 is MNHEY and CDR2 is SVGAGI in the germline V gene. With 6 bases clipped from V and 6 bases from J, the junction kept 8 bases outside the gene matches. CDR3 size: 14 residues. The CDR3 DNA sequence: TGTGCCAGCAGGATGGCTAGCGGGAGCAGCGAGCAGTACTTC. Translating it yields CASRMASGSSEQYF.

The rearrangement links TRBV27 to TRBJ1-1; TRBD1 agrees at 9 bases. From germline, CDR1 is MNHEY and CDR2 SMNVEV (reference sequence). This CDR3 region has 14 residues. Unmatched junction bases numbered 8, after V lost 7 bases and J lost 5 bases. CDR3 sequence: CASTPGQGGTEAFF. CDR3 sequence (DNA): TGTGCCAGCACCCCGGGACAGGGTGGAACTGAAGCTTTCTTT.

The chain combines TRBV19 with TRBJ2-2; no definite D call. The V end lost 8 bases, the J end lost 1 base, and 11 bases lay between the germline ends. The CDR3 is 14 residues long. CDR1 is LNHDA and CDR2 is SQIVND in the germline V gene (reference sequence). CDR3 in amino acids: CASAETLNTGELFF. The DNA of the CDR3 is TGTGCCAGTGCCGAGACATTGAACACCGGGGAGCTGTTTTTT. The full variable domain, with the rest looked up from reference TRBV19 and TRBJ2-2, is DGGITQSPKYLFRKEGQNVTLSCEQNLNHDAMYWYRQDPGQGLRLIYYSQIVNDFQKGDIAEGYSVSREKKESFPLTVTSAQKNPTAFYLCASAETLNTGELFFGEGSRLTVL.

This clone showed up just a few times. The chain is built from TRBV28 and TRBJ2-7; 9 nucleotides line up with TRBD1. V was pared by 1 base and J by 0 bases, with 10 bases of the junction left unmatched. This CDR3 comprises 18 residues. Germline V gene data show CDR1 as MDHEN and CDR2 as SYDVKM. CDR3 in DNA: TGTGCCAGCAGTTTATTCGCCCCTCAGACAGGGGGCTCCTACGAGCAGTACTTC. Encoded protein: CASSLFAPQTGGSYEQYF.

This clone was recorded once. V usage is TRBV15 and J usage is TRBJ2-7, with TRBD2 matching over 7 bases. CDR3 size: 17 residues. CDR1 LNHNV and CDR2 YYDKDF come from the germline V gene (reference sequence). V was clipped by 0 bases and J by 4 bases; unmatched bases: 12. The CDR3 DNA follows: TGTGCCACCAGCAGAGACGGCGGGGGACCGTCGAAATACGAGCAGTACTTC. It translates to CATSRDGGGPSKYEQYF.

In DNA, the CDR3 is TGCAGCGTCCCGGAAGGCGGTTTCGCCCCCTTCGGCGGGAGTGATGGCAAAAACATTCAGTACTTC. Translation gives CSVPEGGFAPFGGSDGKNIQYF. The chain links TRBV29-1 to TRBJ2-4, with TRBD2 matching over 7 bases. The CDR3 runs to 22 residues. The ends lost 6 bases at V and 3 bases at J; junction bases unmatched: 32. Germline lookup yields CDR1 SQVTM and CDR2 ANQGSEA. The full variable domain, its missing parts supplied by reference TRBV29-1 and TRBJ2-4, is SAVISQKPSRDICQRGTSLTIQCQVDSQVTMMFWYRQQPGQSLTLIATANQGSEATYESGFVIDKFPISRPNLTFSTLTVSNMSPEDSSIYLCSVPEGGFAPFGGSDGKNIQYFGAGTRLSVL.

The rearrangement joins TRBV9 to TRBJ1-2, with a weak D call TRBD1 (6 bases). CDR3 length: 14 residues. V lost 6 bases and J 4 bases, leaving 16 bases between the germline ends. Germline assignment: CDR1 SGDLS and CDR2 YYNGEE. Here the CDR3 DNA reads TGTGCCAGCACCAATGGGGACATGGTCTATGGCTACACCTTC. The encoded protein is CASTNGDMVYGYTF.

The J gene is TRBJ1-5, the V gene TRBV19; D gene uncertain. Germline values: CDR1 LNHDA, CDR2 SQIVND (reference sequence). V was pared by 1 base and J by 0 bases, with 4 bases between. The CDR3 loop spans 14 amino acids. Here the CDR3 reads CASSIGDSNQPQHF. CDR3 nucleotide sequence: TGTGCCAGTAGTATAGGGGATAGCAATCAGCCCCAGCATTTT.

The chain's CDR3 is CASSEQLTGENTEAFF. For the CDR3, the DNA is TGTGCCAGCAGCGAGCAACTAACAGGTGAGAACACTGAAGCTTTCTTT. The gene calls are TRBV9 and TRBJ1-1, with a weak D call TRBD1 (5 bases). Germline V gene lookup returns CDR1 SGDLS and CDR2 YYNGEE. V lost 3 bases, J lost 1 base, and 16 bases lay in between. The CDR3 length is 16 residues.

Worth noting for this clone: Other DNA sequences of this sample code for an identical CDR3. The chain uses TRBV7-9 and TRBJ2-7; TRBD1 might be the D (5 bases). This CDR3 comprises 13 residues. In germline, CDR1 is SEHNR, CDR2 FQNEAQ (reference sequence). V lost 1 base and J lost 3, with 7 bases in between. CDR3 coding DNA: TGTGCCAGCAGCTTAGAGGGGCGCTACGAGCAGTACTTC. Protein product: CASSLEGRYEQYF.

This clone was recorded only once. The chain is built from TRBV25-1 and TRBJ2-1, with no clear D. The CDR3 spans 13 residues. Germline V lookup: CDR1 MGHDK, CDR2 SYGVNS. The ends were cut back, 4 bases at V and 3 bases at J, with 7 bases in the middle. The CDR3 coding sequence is TGTGCCAGCAGTGGGGCCTACTACAATGAGCAGTTCTTC. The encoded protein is CASSGAYYNEQFF.

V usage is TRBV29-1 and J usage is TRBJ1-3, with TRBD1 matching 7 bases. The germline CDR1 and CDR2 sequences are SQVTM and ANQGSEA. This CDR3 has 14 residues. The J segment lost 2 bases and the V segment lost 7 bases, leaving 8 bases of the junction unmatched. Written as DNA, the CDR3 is TGCAGCGCATTAGGGACAGTTACTGGAAACACCATATATTTT. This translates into CSALGTVTGNTIYF.

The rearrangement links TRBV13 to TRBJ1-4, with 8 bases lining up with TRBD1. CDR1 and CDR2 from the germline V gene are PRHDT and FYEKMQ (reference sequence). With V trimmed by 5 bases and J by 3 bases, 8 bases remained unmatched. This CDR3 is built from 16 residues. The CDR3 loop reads CASSPNRGAANEKLFF. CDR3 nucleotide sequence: TGTGCCAGCAGCCCCAACAGGGGGGCAGCTAATGAAAAACTGTTTTTT.

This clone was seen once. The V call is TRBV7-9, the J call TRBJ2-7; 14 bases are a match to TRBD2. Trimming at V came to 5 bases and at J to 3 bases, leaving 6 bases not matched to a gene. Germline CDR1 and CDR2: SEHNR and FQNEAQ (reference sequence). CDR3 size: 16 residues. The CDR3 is CASSPPGLAGVYEQYF. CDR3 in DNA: TGTGCCAGCAGCCCACCGGGACTAGCGGGAGTCTACGAGCAGTACTTC.

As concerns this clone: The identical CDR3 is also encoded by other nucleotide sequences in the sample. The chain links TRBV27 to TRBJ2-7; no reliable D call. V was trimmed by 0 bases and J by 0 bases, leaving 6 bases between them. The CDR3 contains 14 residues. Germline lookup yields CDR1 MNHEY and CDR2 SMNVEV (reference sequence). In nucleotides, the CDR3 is TGTGCCAGCAGTTTATCGGTCAGCTCCTACGAGCAGTACTTC. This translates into CASSLSVSSYEQYF.